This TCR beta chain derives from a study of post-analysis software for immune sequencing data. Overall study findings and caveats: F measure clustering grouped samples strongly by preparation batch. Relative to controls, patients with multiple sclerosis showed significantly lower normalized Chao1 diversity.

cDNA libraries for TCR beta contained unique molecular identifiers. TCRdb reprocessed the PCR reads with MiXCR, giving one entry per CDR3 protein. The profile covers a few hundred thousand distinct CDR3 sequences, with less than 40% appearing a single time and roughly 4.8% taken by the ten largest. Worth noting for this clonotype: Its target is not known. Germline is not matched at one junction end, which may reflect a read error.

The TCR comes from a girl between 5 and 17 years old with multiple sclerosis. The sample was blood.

The CDR3 DNA reads TGTGCCAGCAGCCCCGGTAGCGGGCTTCAAGAGACCAAGTACTTC. Its translation: CASSPGSGLQETKYF. This chain connects TRBV7-3 to TRBJ2-5; 7 bases map to TRBD2. In germline, CDR1 is SGHTA, CDR2 FQGTGA. The CDR3 sequence is 15 residues long.